What follows describes a single T cell receptor (beta chain). The target antigen is unknown. The sequencing template was cDNA reverse transcribed from extracted RNA. Method: immunoSEQ multiplex PCR; TCRdb's copy keeps in-frame clones and lacks some. The table has 140,000 to 150,000 clones, approximately 50% seen once. This record comes from a study of CD8+ T cells in alopecia areata. Study as a whole: In an open-label trial, patients got 5 to 10 mg tofacitinib twice daily. Tofacitinib ran for 6 to 18 months before 6 months off drug.

Study-wide results and caveats: Scalp sample data also include resident alphabeta T cells from normal skin.

The sequencing here drew on CD4+ T cells sorted from blood, taken at week 0. The source is a human donor with alopecia areata.

CDR3 nucleotides: TGTGCCTGGAGACGTGGGGCTTTAGAGACCCAGTACTTC. Translated, it gives CAWRRGALETQYF. This chain uses TRBV30 with TRBJ2-5, with D tentatively TRBD1 (5 bases). V was shortened by 3 bases and J by 4 bases, with 12 bases between the two germline ends. The CDR3 contains 13 residues. CDR1 and CDR2 from the germline V gene are GTSNPN and SVGIG (reference sequence).